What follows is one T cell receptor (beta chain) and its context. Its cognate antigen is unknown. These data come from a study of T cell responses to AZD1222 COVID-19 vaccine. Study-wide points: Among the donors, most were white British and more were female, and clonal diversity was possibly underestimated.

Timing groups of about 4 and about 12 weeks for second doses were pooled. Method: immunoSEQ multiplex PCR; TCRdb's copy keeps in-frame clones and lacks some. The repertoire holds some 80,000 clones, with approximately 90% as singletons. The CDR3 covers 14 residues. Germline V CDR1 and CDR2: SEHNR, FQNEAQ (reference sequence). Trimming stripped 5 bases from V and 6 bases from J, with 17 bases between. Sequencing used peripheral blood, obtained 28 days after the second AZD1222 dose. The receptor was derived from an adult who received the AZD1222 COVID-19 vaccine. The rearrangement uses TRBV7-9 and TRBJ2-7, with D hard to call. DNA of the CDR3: TGTGCCAGCAGCCGTGACCCGATAGAGTCCGAGCAGTACTTC. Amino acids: CASSRDPIESEQYF.